Each of the 22 T cell receptor beta chains below was sequenced from the same sample in a study of blood T cell repertoires in COVID-19. Some clones are missing from TCRdb's copy, which holds only in-frame ones; the method was immunoSEQ multiplex PCR. The sample has about 220,000 clones; 83% are singletons. Sequenced sample: PBMCs or T cells enriched from blood (not recorded which). Receptors were obtained from a woman aged 45-65 years who had been exposed to COVID-19.

V gene TRBV5-1 combines with J gene TRBJ1-1, with D possibly TRBD1 on 6 matching bases. Germline V lookup: CDR1 SGHRS, CDR2 YFSETQ. This CDR3 spans 15 amino acids. V was clipped by 2 bases and J by 5 bases, with 16 bases between them. This chain's CDR3 is CASSFATGWRTEAFF. DNA for the CDR3: TGCGCCAGCAGCTTTGCCACAGGGTGGCGGACTGAAGCTTTCTTT.

The chain employs TRBV19 and TRBJ2-7, with a possible D match to TRBD2 (6 bases). V lost 4 bases, J lost 4 bases, and 17 bases lay in between. Germline V CDR1 and CDR2: LNHDA, SQIVND (reference sequence). The CDR3 runs to 15 residues. The CDR3 coding sequence is TGTGCCAGTAGTAGGAGGGCTCTAGGGGATTACGAGCAGTACTTC. Encoded protein: CASSRRALGDYEQYF.

The gene calls are TRBV9 and TRBJ2-3; the D gene is possibly TRBD1 (6 bases). Trimming shortened V by 2 bases and J by 3 bases, and 7 bases separated the two germline ends. The CDR3 contains 13 residues. The germline V gene has CDR1 SGDLS and CDR2 YYNGEE. The CDR3 DNA reads as TGTGCCAGCAGCGTGGACAGAACAGATACGCAGTATTTT. Protein sequence: CASSVDRTDTQYF.

The CDR3 sequence: CASSQDGQKLQPQHF. CDR3 DNA sequence: TGTGCCAGCAGCCAAGATGGACAGAAATTGCAGCCCCAGCATTTT. V gene TRBV3-1 (or the pseudogene TRBV3-2) combines with J gene TRBJ1-5, with D possibly TRBD1 on 6 matching bases. The CDR3 extends over 15 amino acids. V dropped 0 bases and J dropped 7 bases, with 13 bases sitting between them. CDR1 is LGHDT and CDR2 is YNNKEL in the germline V gene (reference sequence).

The CDR3 nucleotides read TGTGCCAGCAGTTACTCGACTAGCACAGATACGCAGTATTTT. Protein sequence: CASSYSTSTDTQYF. This sequence joins TRBV6-2 or TRBV6-3 and TRBJ2-3, with unresolved D. Trimming took 0 bases from V and 0 from J, leaving 4 bases between them. The CDR3 is 14 residues long. Germline CDR1 is MNHEY and CDR2 is SVGEGT.

The chain recombines TRBV7-9 with TRBJ1-1; D is possibly TRBD1 (6 bases). V was cut by 5 bases and J by 0 bases, with 13 bases left in between. The germline gives CDR1 SEHNR, CDR2 FQNEAQ (reference sequence). The CDR3 is 15 residues long. The CDR3 loop is CASSLDRPLNTEAFF. The CDR3 region has the DNA TGTGCCAGCAGCCTAGACAGGCCCCTGAACACTGAAGCTTTCTTT.

A few counts support this clone. The chain employs TRBV19 and TRBJ2-5; 9 nucleotides align to TRBD1. V lost 6 bases, J lost 4 bases, and 3 bases stayed unmatched. The CDR3 sequence is 13 residues long. Germline V lookup: CDR1 LNHDA, CDR2 SQIVND (reference sequence). The CDR3 loop is CASSTTGGETQYF. DNA of the CDR3: TGTGCCAGTAGCACGACAGGGGGAGAGACCCAGTACTTC.

V usage is TRBV19 and J usage is TRBJ1-5; TRBD1 is a possible D gene (6 bases). CDR3 length equals 12 residues. Trimming left V 5 bases short and J 6 bases short, with 8 bases between. CDR1 and CDR2 (germline): LNHDA, SQIVND (reference sequence). The DNA for the CDR3 is TGTGCCAGTAGTGGGGGCGCTCAGCCCCAGCATTTT. This translates into CASSGGAQPQHF.

The gene calls are TRBV11-3 and TRBJ2-1; 12 nucleotides agree with TRBD2. This CDR3 spans 15 amino acids. The V gene's germline CDR1 is SGHNT and CDR2 YENEEA. The junction had 8 bases not matched to a gene; V was cut back by 5 bases and J by 9 bases. The CDR3 nucleotides read TGTGCCAGCAGCCTCTCTAGCGGGGGGGTAGGTGAGCAGTTCTTC. Residues: CASSLSSGGVGEQFF. The full variable domain, completed using reference TRBV11-3 and TRBJ2-1, is EAGVVQSPRYKIIEKKQPVAFWCNPISGHNTLYWYLQNLGQGPELLIRYENEEAVDDSQLPKDRFSAERLKGVDSTLKIQPAELGDSAVYLCASSLSSGGVGEQFFGPGTRLTVL.

This clone was seen a handful of times. This rearrangement joins TRBV18 to TRBJ1-6, with D uncertain. CDR3 length equals 15 residues. V shed 1 base and J shed 2 bases, with 6 bases lying between them. Germline values: CDR1 KGHSH, CDR2 LQKENI. The CDR3 nucleotides read TGTGCCAGCTCACCACAGCAAACCTATAATTCACCCCTCCACTTT. This codes for CASSPQQTYNSPLHF.

CDR3 loop: CASSLSRGQAYEQYF. CDR3 coding DNA: TGTGCCAGCAGCTTAAGTCGGGGACAAGCCTACGAGCAGTACTTC. The genes are TRBV11-2 and TRBJ2-7; tentatively, D is TRBD1 (6 bases). The CDR3 extends over 15 amino acids. Looked up from germline, CDR1 is SGHAT and CDR2 is FQNNGV. The V end lost 2 bases, the J end lost 2 bases, and 13 bases lay between the germline ends.

The chain joins TRBV5-1 to TRBJ2-7; D is possibly TRBD2 (6 bases). With 7 bases removed from V and 5 bases from J, the gap between germline ends came to 16 bases. The CDR3 has 13 amino acids. Germline V lookup: CDR1 SGHRS, CDR2 YFSETQ. CDR3 coding DNA: TGCGCCAGCGGAGGGGCAAACCTAAACGAGCAGTACTTC. Its translation: CASGGANLNEQYF.

This sequence joins TRBV5-5 and TRBJ2-5; no clear D gene. V shed 0 bases and J shed 2 bases, with 8 bases lying between them. Germline V gives CDR1 SGHKS, CDR2 YYEKEE (reference sequence). The CDR3 is 14 residues long. The CDR3 sequence is CASSLAQVQETQYF. Here the CDR3 DNA reads TGTGCCAGCAGCTTGGCGCAGGTTCAAGAGACCCAGTACTTC. Filled out from reference TRBV5-5 and TRBJ2-5, the complete variable domain reads DAGVTQSPTHLIKTRGQQVTLRCSPISGHKSVSWYQQVLGQGPQFIFQYYEKEERGRGNFPDRFSARQFPNYSSELNVNALLLGDSALYLCASSLAQVQETQYFGPGTRLLVL.

The chain recombines TRBV2 with TRBJ1-2; 11 bases are shared with TRBD1. V lost 5 bases and J lost 4; bases outside the gene matches: 6. CDR1 is SNHLY, CDR2 FYNNEI, per germline. This CDR3 contains 15 residues. The CDR3 DNA reads TGTGCCAGCAGTCCTAGGACAGGGGGCTTCTATGGCTACACCTTC. Amino acid sequence: CASSPRTGGFYGYTF. Filled out from reference TRBV2 and TRBJ1-2, the complete variable domain reads EPEVTQTPSHQVTQMGQEVILRCVPISNHLYFYWYRQILGQKVEFLVSFYNNEISEKSEIFDDQFSVERPDGSNFTLKIRSTKLEDSAMYFCASSPRTGGFYGYTFGSGTRLTVV.

The genes are TRBV7-9 and TRBJ2-2; possible D gene TRBD1, 6 bases. There are 15 residues in the CDR3. Per the germline V gene, CDR1 is SEHNR and CDR2 is FQNEAQ (reference sequence). Trimming left V 8 bases short and J 0 bases short, with 13 bases between. This CDR3 is CASGHRAPNTGELFF. The CDR3 nucleotides read TGTGCCAGCGGGCACAGGGCACCGAACACCGGGGAGCTGTTTTTT.

This rearrangement joins TRBV18 to TRBJ1-2; the match to TRBD1 covers 7 bases. Germline loops: CDR1 KGHSH, CDR2 LQKENI. The CDR3 consists of 13 residues. V dropped 6 bases and J dropped 8; count of bases not matched to a gene: 9. CDR3 in DNA: TGTGCCAGCTCGCGACAGGGAAGGAAGGGCTACACCTTC. This translates into CASSRQGRKGYTF. Complete variable domain (other parts from reference TRBV18 and TRBJ1-2): NAGVMQNPRHLVRRRGQEARLRCSPMKGHSHVYWYRQLPEEGLKFMVYLQKENIIDESGMPKERFSAEFPKEGPSILRIQQVVRGDSAAYFCASSRQGRKGYTFGSGTRLTVV.

The V call is TRBV29-1, the J call TRBJ1-4; maybe TRBD1 (6 bases). The ends were cut back, 1 base at V and 0 bases at J, with 12 bases in the middle. Germline CDR1 SQVTM, CDR2 ANQGSEA. The CDR3 length is 16 residues. CDR3 sequence: CSVEVPGGPTNEKLFF. The CDR3 nucleotides read TGCAGCGTTGAAGTCCCGGGGGGCCCAACTAATGAAAAACTGTTTTTT. The whole variable domain, remainder taken from reference TRBV29-1 and TRBJ1-4, is SAVISQKPSRDICQRGTSLTIQCQVDSQVTMMFWYRQQPGQSLTLIATANQGSEATYESGFVIDKFPISRPNLTFSTLTVSNMSPEDSSIYLCSVEVPGGPTNEKLFFGSGTQLSVL.

This chain joins TRBV5-8 and TRBJ1-4, with 10 bases fitting TRBD1. Trimming took 2 bases from V and 4 from J; bases not matched to a gene: 5. CDR1 is SGHTS and CDR2 is YDEGEE in the germline V gene. The CDR3 is 16 amino acids. The CDR3 protein is CASSFSDRGDNEKLFF. The CDR3 DNA reads TGTGCCAGCAGCTTCTCGGACAGGGGGGATAATGAAAAACTGTTTTTT.

V is TRBV27 and J is TRBJ2-7, with 7 bases fitting TRBD2. V dropped 8 bases and J dropped 1; count of bases not matched to a gene: 11. Germline values: CDR1 MNHEY, CDR2 SMNVEV (reference sequence). This CDR3 is 15 amino acids long. This CDR3 reads CASSGWGGASYEQYF. Written as DNA, the CDR3 is TGTGCCAGCTCCGGGTGGGGAGGGGCATCCTACGAGCAGTACTTC.

The sample holds one count of this clone. This chain links TRBV28 with TRBJ2-1, with TRBD1 matching 12 bases. After removal of 5 bases from V and 8 bases from J, the junction contained 13 bases not matched to a gene. The CDR3 sequence is 17 residues long. Germline CDR1 reads MDHEN; CDR2 reads SYDVKM. CDR3 loop: CASSGLGTGGGWDEQFF. The CDR3 DNA is TGTGCCAGCAGTGGGTTGGGGACAGGGGGCGGTTGGGATGAGCAGTTCTTC.

This chain joins TRBV12-3 or TRBV12-4 and TRBJ1-1, with D uncertain. The CDR3 spans 13 residues. Deletions cut 5 bases from V and 4 bases from J, with 11 bases between. The CDR3 region has the DNA TGTGCCAGCAGTCCTTCCACTTTCACTGAAGCTTTCTTT. Encoded protein: CASSPSTFTEAFF.

The chain couples TRBV7-2 to TRBJ2-2, with D possibly being TRBD1 (5 bases). The V gene lost 1 base and the J gene lost 4 bases, with 7 bases spanning the gap. The length of the CDR3 is 14 residues. Germline loops: CDR1 SGHTA, CDR2 FQGNSA. The CDR3 protein is CASSLGQITGELFF. The CDR3 bases are TGTGCCAGCAGCTTAGGACAGATCACCGGGGAGCTGTTTTTT. The variable domain in full, with the rest retrieved from reference TRBV7-2 and TRBJ2-2, is GAGVSQSPSNKVTEKGKDVELRCDPISGHTALYWYRQSLGQGLEFLIYFQGNSAPDKSGLPSDRFSAERTGGSVSTLTIQRTQQEDSAVYLCASSLGQITGELFFGEGSRLTVL.